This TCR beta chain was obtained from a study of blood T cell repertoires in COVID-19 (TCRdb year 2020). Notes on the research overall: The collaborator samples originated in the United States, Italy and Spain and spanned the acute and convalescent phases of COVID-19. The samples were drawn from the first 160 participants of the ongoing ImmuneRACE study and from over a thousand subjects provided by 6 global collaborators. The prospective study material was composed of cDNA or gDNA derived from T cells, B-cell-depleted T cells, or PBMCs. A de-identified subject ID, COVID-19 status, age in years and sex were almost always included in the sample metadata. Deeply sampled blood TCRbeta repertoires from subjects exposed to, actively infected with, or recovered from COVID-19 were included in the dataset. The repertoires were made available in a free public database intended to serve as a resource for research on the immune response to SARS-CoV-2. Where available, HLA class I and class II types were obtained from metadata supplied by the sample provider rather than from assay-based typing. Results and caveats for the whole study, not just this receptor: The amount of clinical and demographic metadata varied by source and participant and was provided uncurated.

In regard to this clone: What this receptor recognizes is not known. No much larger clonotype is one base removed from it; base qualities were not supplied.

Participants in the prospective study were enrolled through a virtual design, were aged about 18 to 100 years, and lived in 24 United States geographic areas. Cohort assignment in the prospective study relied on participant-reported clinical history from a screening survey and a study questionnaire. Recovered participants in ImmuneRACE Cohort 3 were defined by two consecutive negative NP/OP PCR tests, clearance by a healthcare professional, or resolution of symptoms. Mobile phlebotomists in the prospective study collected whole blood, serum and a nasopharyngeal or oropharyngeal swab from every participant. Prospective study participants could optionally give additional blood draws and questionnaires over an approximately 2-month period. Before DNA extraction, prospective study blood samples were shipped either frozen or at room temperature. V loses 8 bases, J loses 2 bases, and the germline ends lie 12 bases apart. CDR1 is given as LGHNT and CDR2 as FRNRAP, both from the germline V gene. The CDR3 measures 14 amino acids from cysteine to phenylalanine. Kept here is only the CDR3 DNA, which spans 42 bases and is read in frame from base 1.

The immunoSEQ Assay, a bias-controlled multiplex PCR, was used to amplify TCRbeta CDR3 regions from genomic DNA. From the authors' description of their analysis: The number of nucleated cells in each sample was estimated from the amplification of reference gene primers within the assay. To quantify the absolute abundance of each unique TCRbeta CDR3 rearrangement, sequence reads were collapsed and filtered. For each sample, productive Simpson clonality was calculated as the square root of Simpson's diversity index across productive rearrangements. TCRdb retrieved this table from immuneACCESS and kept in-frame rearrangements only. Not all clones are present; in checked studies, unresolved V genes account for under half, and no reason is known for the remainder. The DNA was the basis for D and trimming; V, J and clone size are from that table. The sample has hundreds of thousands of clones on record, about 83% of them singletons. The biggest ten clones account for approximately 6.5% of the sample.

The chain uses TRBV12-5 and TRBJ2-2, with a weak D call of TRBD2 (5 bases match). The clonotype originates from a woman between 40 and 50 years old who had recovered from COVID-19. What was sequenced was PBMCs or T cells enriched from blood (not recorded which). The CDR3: CASTPSGNTGELFF. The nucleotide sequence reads TGTGCTAGTACCCCCAGCGGTAACACCGGGGAGCTGTTTTTT.